The rows below give T cell receptor beta chains drawn from one sample of a study of shared clonotypes between healthy human individuals. TCRdb's table, derived via immunoSEQ multiplex PCR, lists solely in-frame clones and lacks some. Of about 2.2 million clones in the sample, over 85% were seen once. Sample: naive CD8+ T cells from PBMCs. Every receptor here comes from a man in his late teens or twenties in good health. Some clones in this sample may be carry-over from other donors' samples. The CDR3 runs from the conserved cysteine through the conserved F or W. The D gene is left open where the match is weak. For some rows the clone size is stated as once, few or many, or as a class when expanded; others skip it.

j_gene: TRBJ2-7
abundance: NA
v_gene: TRBV13
d_gene: NA
CDR3aa: CASSLGRTSSYEQYF
CDR3nt: TGTGCCAGCAGCTTGGGGCGGACCAGCTCCTACGAGCAGTACTTC

j_gene: TRBJ1-1
abundance: NA
v_gene: TRBV9
d_gene: NA
CDR3aa: CASSVGPGTEAFF
CDR3nt: TGTGCCAGCAGCGTAGGCCCGGGCACTGAAGCTTTCTTT

j_gene: TRBJ2-1
abundance: NA
v_gene: TRBV10-3
d_gene: NA
CDR3aa: CAISDTRTGANEQFF
CDR3nt: TGTGCCATCAGTGATACTAGAACCGGGGCCAATGAGCAGTTCTTC

j_gene: TRBJ2-5
abundance: NA
v_gene: TRBV6-1
d_gene: NA
CDR3aa: CASSETMRGWTQYF
CDR3nt: TGTGCCAGCAGCGAGACGATGAGGGGATGGACCCAGTACTTC

j_gene: TRBJ2-2
abundance: NA
v_gene: TRBV4-1
d_gene: NA
CDR3aa: CASSQEAPPGGDTGELFF
CDR3nt: TGCGCCAGCAGCCAAGAAGCCCCCCCCGGGGGCGACACCGGGGAGCTGTTTTTT

j_gene: TRBJ2-7
abundance: NA
v_gene: TRBV9
d_gene: TRBD1
CDR3aa: CASSAYPGQTYEQYF
CDR3nt: TGTGCCAGCAGCGCGTACCCGGGACAGACCTACGAGCAGTACTTC

j_gene: TRBJ2-7
abundance: NA
v_gene: TRBV28
d_gene: NA
CDR3aa: CASSSSPSQGFYEQYF
CDR3nt: TGTGCCAGCAGTTCGTCGCCCTCACAGGGCTTCTACGAGCAGTACTTC

j_gene: TRBJ2-2
abundance: NA
v_gene: TRBV27
d_gene: NA
CDR3aa: CASSPRQDGTGELFF
CDR3nt: TGTGCCAGCAGTCCCCGACAAGATGGGACCGGGGAGCTGTTTTTT

j_gene: TRBJ1-1
abundance: once
v_gene: TRBV28
d_gene: NA
CDR3aa: CASSLYSPEGAFF
CDR3nt: TGTGCCAGCAGTTTATACTCCCCAGAGGGAGCTTTCTTT

j_gene: TRBJ2-7
abundance: NA
v_gene: TRBV28
d_gene: NA
CDR3aa: CASSLDRNYEQYF
CDR3nt: TGTGCCAGCAGTTTAGACAGGAACTACGAGCAGTACTTC

j_gene: TRBJ2-1
abundance: NA
v_gene: TRBV19
d_gene: TRBD2
CDR3aa: CASRPTSGSHNEQFF
CDR3nt: TGTGCCAGTAGACCTACTAGCGGGAGCCACAATGAGCAGTTCTTC

j_gene: TRBJ1-1
abundance: NA
v_gene: TRBV4-1
d_gene: NA
CDR3aa: CASSPEGLNTEAFF
CDR3nt: TGCGCCAGCAGCCCCGAGGGCCTGAACACTGAAGCTTTCTTT

j_gene: TRBJ1-2
abundance: NA
v_gene: TRBV5-1
d_gene: NA
CDR3aa: CASSLEPGRGAWDGYTF
CDR3nt: TGCGCCAGCAGCTTGGAGCCAGGGAGAGGGGCCTGGGATGGCTACACCTTC

j_gene: TRBJ2-3
abundance: NA
v_gene: TRBV29-1
d_gene: NA
CDR3aa: CSVIQDTQYF
CDR3nt: TGCAGCGTTATACAGGATACGCAGTATTTT

j_gene: TRBJ1-2
abundance: NA
v_gene: TRBV7-2
d_gene: NA
CDR3aa: CASSPPRWAYYGYTF
CDR3nt: TGTGCCAGCAGCCCCCCCCGGTGGGCCTATTATGGCTACACCTTC

j_gene: TRBJ2-1
abundance: NA
v_gene: TRBV7-9
d_gene: NA
CDR3aa: CASSLVGTEIEQFF
CDR3nt: TGTGCCAGCAGCTTAGTCGGGACTGAAATTGAGCAGTTCTTC

j_gene: TRBJ2-7
abundance: NA
v_gene: TRBV11-2
d_gene: NA
CDR3aa: CASSNLVTYEQYF
CDR3nt: TGTGCCAGCAGCAACCTCGTGACCTACGAGCAGTACTTC

j_gene: TRBJ2-5
abundance: NA
v_gene: TRBV4-1
d_gene: NA
CDR3aa: CASSQGQRETQYF
CDR3nt: TGCGCCAGCAGCCAAGGACAGCGAGAGACCCAGTACTTC

j_gene: TRBJ1-5
abundance: NA
v_gene: TRBV9
d_gene: TRBD1
CDR3aa: CASSADGTGNQPQHF
CDR3nt: TGTGCCAGCAGCGCCGATGGGACAGGGAATCAGCCCCAGCATTTT

j_gene: TRBJ1-5
abundance: NA
v_gene: TRBV2
d_gene: TRBD1
CDR3aa: CARRGGEDQPQHF
CDR3nt: TGTGCCCGCAGGGGGGGGGAGGATCAGCCCCAGCATTTT

j_gene: TRBJ2-3
abundance: NA
v_gene: TRBV4-3
d_gene: NA
CDR3aa: CASSQDRIDTQYF
CDR3nt: TGCGCCAGCAGCCAAGATCGGATAGATACGCAGTATTTT

j_gene: TRBJ2-1
abundance: NA
v_gene: TRBV29-1
d_gene: TRBD1
CDR3aa: CSARTGDRRIYNEQFF
CDR3nt: TGCAGCGCCCGTACCGGGGACAGAAGGATTTACAATGAGCAGTTCTTC

j_gene: TRBJ2-7
abundance: NA
v_gene: TRBV7-9
d_gene: NA
CDR3aa: CASSLVVTGEAHEQYF
CDR3nt: TGTGCCAGCAGCTTAGTGGTTACAGGGGAGGCCCACGAGCAGTACTTC

j_gene: TRBJ2-7
abundance: once
v_gene: TRBV27
d_gene: NA
CDR3aa: CASSFTSSYEQYF
CDR3nt: TGTGCCAGCAGTTTCACTAGTTCCTACGAGCAGTACTTC

j_gene: TRBJ2-5
abundance: NA
v_gene: TRBV6-5
d_gene: TRBD2
CDR3aa: CASSYLRERGETQYF
CDR3nt: TGTGCCAGCAGTTATCTTAGGGAGCGGGGAGAGACCCAGTACTTC

j_gene: TRBJ1-5
abundance: NA
v_gene: TRBV25-1
d_gene: NA
CDR3aa: CASSEFNRPQHF
CDR3nt: TGTGCCAGCAGTGAATTTAATCGGCCCCAGCATTTT

j_gene: TRBJ2-2
abundance: NA
v_gene: TRBV7-9
d_gene: NA
CDR3aa: CASSSVVTNTGELFF
CDR3nt: TGTGCCAGCAGCTCCGTAGTGACTAACACCGGGGAGCTGTTTTTT

j_gene: TRBJ2-7
abundance: NA
v_gene: TRBV10-3
d_gene: TRBD1
CDR3aa: CAISSPPRDRFYEQYF
CDR3nt: TGTGCCATCAGTTCGCCCCCCCGGGACAGGTTCTACGAGCAGTACTTC

j_gene: TRBJ2-3
abundance: NA
v_gene: TRBV13
d_gene: NA
CDR3aa: CASSVGPALRTHTDTQYF
CDR3nt: TGTGCCAGCAGCGTGGGACCAGCGTTGAGGACCCACACAGATACGCAGTATTTT

j_gene: TRBJ2-1
abundance: NA
v_gene: TRBV7-9
d_gene: NA
CDR3aa: CASSLGGRGYNEQFF
CDR3nt: TGTGCCAGCAGCTTAGGGGGGAGAGGGTACAATGAGCAGTTCTTC

j_gene: TRBJ2-3
abundance: NA
v_gene: TRBV9
d_gene: TRBD1
CDR3aa: CASSPRDRGADTQYF
CDR3nt: TGTGCCAGCAGCCCCCGGGACAGGGGAGCAGATACGCAGTATTTT

j_gene: TRBJ2-7
abundance: NA
v_gene: TRBV7-8
d_gene: TRBD2
CDR3aa: CASSLGRGGSYEQYF
CDR3nt: TGTGCCAGCAGCTTAGGCCGGGGAGGGTCCTACGAGCAGTACTTC

j_gene: TRBJ1-1
abundance: NA
v_gene: TRBV19
d_gene: TRBD1
CDR3aa: CASSIDLTGWDTEAFF
CDR3nt: TGTGCCAGTAGTATAGACTTGACAGGGTGGGACACTGAAGCTTTCTTT

j_gene: TRBJ2-2
abundance: NA
v_gene: TRBV5-8
d_gene: NA
CDR3aa: CASSIGAVRHAGELFF
CDR3nt: TGTGCCAGCAGCATTGGTGCAGTGAGGCACGCCGGGGAGCTGTTTTTT

j_gene: TRBJ1-5
abundance: few
v_gene: TRBV7-9
d_gene: NA
CDR3aa: CASSPVTENQPQHF
CDR3nt: TGTGCCAGCAGCCCTGTGACTGAGAATCAGCCCCAGCATTTT

j_gene: TRBJ1-2
abundance: NA
v_gene: TRBV2
d_gene: NA
CDR3aa: CASSEGAGNYGYTF
CDR3nt: TGTGCCAGCAGTGAGGGGGCCGGTAACTATGGCTACACCTTC

j_gene: TRBJ1-2
abundance: NA
v_gene: TRBV10-3
d_gene: NA
CDR3aa: CAISEGQPYGYTF
CDR3nt: TGTGCCATCAGTGAGGGGCAGCCCTATGGCTACACCTTC

j_gene: TRBJ1-3
abundance: NA
v_gene: TRBV7-9
d_gene: NA
CDR3aa: CASSYQGQGNTIYF
CDR3nt: TGTGCCAGCAGCTACCAGGGCCAGGGAAACACCATATATTTT

j_gene: TRBJ2-2
abundance: NA
v_gene: TRBV28
d_gene: TRBD1
CDR3aa: CASSLSPDRAGELFF
CDR3nt: TGTGCCAGCAGTTTATCCCCGGACAGGGCCGGGGAGCTGTTTTTT

j_gene: TRBJ2-7
abundance: NA
v_gene: TRBV19
d_gene: NA
CDR3aa: CASSIDLWDYEQYF
CDR3nt: TGTGCCAGTAGTATAGATCTATGGGATTACGAGCAGTACTTC

j_gene: TRBJ2-7
abundance: NA
v_gene: TRBV10-3
d_gene: NA
CDR3aa: CAISEDITYEQYF
CDR3nt: TGTGCCATCAGTGAGGACATAACCTACGAGCAGTACTTC

j_gene: TRBJ2-2
abundance: NA
v_gene: TRBV5-4
d_gene: NA
CDR3aa: CASSLLWGNTGELFF
CDR3nt: TGTGCCAGCAGCTTGTTGTGGGGGAACACCGGGGAGCTGTTTTTT

j_gene: TRBJ2-5
abundance: NA
v_gene: TRBV12-5
d_gene: NA
CDR3aa: CASGFYSQETQYF
CDR3nt: TGTGCTAGTGGTTTTTACAGCCAAGAGACCCAGTACTTC

j_gene: TRBJ2-7
abundance: once
v_gene: TRBV28
d_gene: TRBD2
CDR3aa: CASEHLAGAYEQYF
CDR3nt: TGTGCCAGCGAACATCTAGCGGGAGCCTACGAGCAGTACTTC

j_gene: TRBJ1-2
abundance: NA
v_gene: TRBV6-4
d_gene: NA
CDR3aa: CASSAGQSYGYTF
CDR3nt: TGTGCCAGCAGTGCTGGACAGAGCTATGGCTACACCTTC

j_gene: TRBJ1-3
abundance: NA
v_gene: TRBV19
d_gene: NA
CDR3aa: CASSIVGQGGGSGNTIYF
CDR3nt: TGTGCCAGTAGTATCGTGGGGCAGGGAGGTGGTTCTGGAAACACCATATATTTT

j_gene: TRBJ2-2
abundance: NA
v_gene: TRBV7-9
d_gene: NA
CDR3aa: CASSAVHGELFF
CDR3nt: TGTGCCAGCAGCGCCGTACACGGGGAGCTGTTTTTT

j_gene: TRBJ2-7
abundance: once
v_gene: TRBV27
d_gene: TRBD2
CDR3aa: CASSLSATSGRAFYEQYF
CDR3nt: TGTGCCAGCAGTTTATCAGCGACTAGCGGGAGGGCCTTCTACGAGCAGTACTTC

j_gene: TRBJ2-2
abundance: NA
v_gene: TRBV6-5
d_gene: NA
CDR3aa: CASSYSRRAGELFF
CDR3nt: TGTGCCAGCAGTTACTCGAGGAGAGCCGGGGAGCTGTTTTTT

j_gene: TRBJ2-5
abundance: NA
v_gene: TRBV19
d_gene: TRBD2
CDR3aa: CASAHRLAGETQYF
CDR3nt: TGTGCCAGCGCCCATCGACTAGCGGGAGAGACCCAGTACTTC

j_gene: TRBJ2-2
abundance: once
v_gene: TRBV28
d_gene: NA
CDR3aa: CASSFLRTGELFF
CDR3nt: TGTGCCAGCAGTTTTCTTAGGACCGGGGAGCTGTTTTTT

j_gene: TRBJ2-7
abundance: NA
v_gene: TRBV29-1
d_gene: NA
CDR3aa: CSVEDREGGYEQYF
CDR3nt: TGCAGCGTTGAAGACAGGGAAGGGGGCTACGAGCAGTACTTC

j_gene: TRBJ2-7
abundance: NA
v_gene: TRBV19
d_gene: NA
CDR3aa: CASSWDKREQYF
CDR3nt: TGTGCCAGTAGTTGGGACAAGAGGGAGCAGTACTTC